This T cell receptor (beta chain) was documented in a study of cytomegalovirus exposure and HLA in healthy donors. Study-wide results and limits: Roughly 170 TCR beta chains were listed as cytomegalovirus-associated. Subsequent analysis of the approximately 110 validation repertoires found a tendency for first-cohort TCR clusters to co-occur.

Comment on this clone: Its antigen is not known.

The V and J ends lost 4 bases and 4 bases, in that order; junction bases with no gene match: 11. From germline, CDR1 is MNHEY and CDR2 SMNVEV (reference sequence). The CDR3 runs 16 residues. Only in-frame clones appear in the TCRdb table, and some are missing; sequencing was by immunoSEQ multiplex PCR. The sample records 220,000 or so clones, around nine tenths being singletons. Sequenced sample: PBMCs. The receptor comes from a woman younger than 35 in good health and CMV-seropositive. The chain combines TRBV27 with TRBJ2-7; 9 nucleotides align to TRBD2. The CDR3 sequence: CASSSRVSGSGYEQYF. The DNA of the CDR3 is TGTGCCAGCAGTTCCCGCGTTAGCGGGAGCGGGTACGAGCAGTACTTC.